The T cell receptor (beta chain) described here comes from a study of blood T cell repertoires in COVID-19. Overall study: Italy, Spain and the United States were the sources of the convalescent and acute COVID-19 samples. Nucleic acid was either cDNA or gDNA, and it came from T cells, B-cell-depleted T cells, or PBMCs.

This CDR3 comprises 14 residues. Germline V gene sequence: CDR1 GTSNPN, CDR2 SVGIG (reference sequence). V dropped 5 bases and J dropped 6 bases, with 19 bases sitting between them. In the original workflow: Estimation of nucleated cell counts relied on the amplification of reference gene primers. TCRdb keeps only in-frame clones here, not all; method: immunoSEQ multiplex PCR. For V, J and clone size, that table is used; D and trimming come from the DNA. In the table there are more than 60,000 clones, 80% of which are singletons. The sample comprised peripheral blood. The V call is TRBV30, the J call TRBJ1-1; possibly TRBD1 for D (6 bases). The receptor was isolated from a man in his 60s with active or convalescent COVID-19. The chain's CDR3 is CAWRERGGIPEAFF. The CDR3, as DNA: TGTGCCTGGCGGGAGAGGGGGGGCATCCCTGAAGCTTTCTTT.